This TCR beta chain was sequenced during a study of beta chain features in type 1 diabetes. Worth noting for this clone: What it binds is unknown.

cDNA synthesis used the whole RNA isolate, giving expressed TCRB sequences. The repertoire was sequenced with immunoSEQ multiplex PCR; TCRdb's copy has only in-frame clones and lacks some. The table has about 40,000 clones, 55% to 70% seen once; the top ten hold approximately 2%. Study-wide findings and caveats: PCR could preferentially amplify shorter templates, alike in patients and controls. VDJ junctions from patients with type 1 diabetes contained fewer insertions and more deletions. Cells with high TCR expression could be over-represented by cDNA sequencing.

CDR3 length: 15 amino acids. The V and J ends lost 6 bases and 0 bases, in that order; junction bases with no gene match: 8. Germline V gene sequence: CDR1 SGHTA, CDR2 FQGNSA. V usage is TRBV7-2 and J usage is TRBJ2-7; TRBD1 matches 7 bases. This clonotype was sampled from a young woman in good health. Sequenced: Tregs from blood. CDR3 residues: CASRRTGVGSYEQYF. The CDR3 DNA is TGTGCCAGCAGAAGAACAGGGGTTGGCTCCTACGAGCAGTACTTC.